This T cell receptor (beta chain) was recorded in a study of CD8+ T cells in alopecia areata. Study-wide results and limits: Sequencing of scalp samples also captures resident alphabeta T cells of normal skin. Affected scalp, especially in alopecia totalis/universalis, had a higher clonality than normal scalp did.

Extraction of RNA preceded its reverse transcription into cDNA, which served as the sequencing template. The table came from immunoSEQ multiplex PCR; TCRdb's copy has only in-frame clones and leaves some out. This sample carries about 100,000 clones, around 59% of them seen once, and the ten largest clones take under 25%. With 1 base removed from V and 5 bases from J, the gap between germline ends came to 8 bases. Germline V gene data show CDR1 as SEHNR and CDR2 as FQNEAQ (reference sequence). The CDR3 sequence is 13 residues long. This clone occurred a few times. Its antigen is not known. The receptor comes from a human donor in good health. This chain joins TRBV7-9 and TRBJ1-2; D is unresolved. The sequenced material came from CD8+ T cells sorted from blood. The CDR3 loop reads CASSLGTDYGYTF. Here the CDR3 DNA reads TGTGCCAGCAGCTTAGGGACCGATTATGGCTACACCTTC.